One and the same sample provided the 29 T cell receptor beta chains below, sequenced in a study of blood T cell repertoires in COVID-19. The table came from immunoSEQ multiplex PCR; TCRdb's copy has only in-frame clones and leaves some out. There are approximately 120,000 clones in the sample; under 85% occur only once, and roughly 18% lies in the top ten. The material sequenced was PBMCs or T cells enriched from blood (not recorded which). The receptors here all came from a man in his thirties or forties who had recovered from COVID-19.

This clone was picked up a small number of times. The chain carries TRBV15 and TRBJ2-5; 9 nucleotides agree with TRBD2. Trimming took 1 base from V and 2 from J; bases not matched to a gene: 8. This CDR3 comprises 17 residues. From germline, CDR1 is LNHNV and CDR2 YYDKDF (reference sequence). Written as DNA, the CDR3 is TGTGCCACCAGCAGAGGTGATAGCGGGAGAAGTCAAGAGACCCAGTACTTC. Translating it yields CATSRGDSGRSQETQYF.

A few counts support this clone. The gene calls are TRBV5-5 and TRBJ2-3; 8 bases line up with TRBD2. Germline V gives CDR1 SGHKS, CDR2 YYEKEE (reference sequence). V dropped 3 bases and J dropped 0; count of bases not matched to a gene: 3. This CDR3 is 15 amino acids long. CDR3 DNA: TGTGCCAGCAGCTCCCCTAGCGGGAGCACAGATACGCAGTATTTT. It codes for CASSSPSGSTDTQYF.

This rearrangement joins TRBV5-6 to TRBJ1-4; 7 nucleotides line up with TRBD1. The J segment lost 7 bases and the V segment lost 2 bases, leaving 8 bases of the junction unmatched. The CDR3 is made up of 15 amino acids. CDR1 is SGHDT and CDR2 is YYEEEE in the germline V gene. CDR3: CASSFGQAVGEKLFF. CDR3 nucleotides: TGTGCCAGCAGCTTCGGACAGGCCGTGGGTGAAAAACTGTTTTTT.

V gene TRBV2 combines with J gene TRBJ2-3; a weak D match, TRBD2 (6 bases). CDR1 and CDR2 (germline): SNHLY, FYNNEI. CDR3 length equals 13 residues. With 0 bases removed from V and 5 bases from J, the gap between germline ends came to 6 bases. CDR3 bases: TGTGCCAGCAGTGAAGCGGAGGGAGATACGCAGTATTTT. It encodes CASSEAEGDTQYF.

This clone was counted a few times. This chain connects TRBV6-1 to TRBJ1-5, with 9 bases fitting TRBD1. V was clipped by 3 bases and J by 6 bases; unmatched bases: 6. CDR1 and CDR2 from the germline V gene are MNHNS and SASEGT. The CDR3 length is 15 residues. The CDR3 reads CASSDNRGLGQPQHF. CDR3 nucleotide sequence: TGTGCCAGCAGTGATAACAGGGGGCTAGGTCAGCCCCAGCATTTT.

This clone has a single count. The chain carries TRBV10-2 and TRBJ1-2; D might be TRBD1 (6 bases). Per the germline V gene, CDR1 is WSHSY and CDR2 is SAAADI. V gave up 0 bases and J gave up 4 bases, with 9 bases separating them. The CDR3 covers 14 residues. This CDR3 reads CASSESGAGYGYTF. The CDR3 DNA reads TGCGCCAGCAGTGAGTCGGGGGCAGGCTATGGCTACACCTTC.

The chain links TRBV5-6 to TRBJ2-1; 16 bases are shared with TRBD2. The CDR3 loop spans 19 amino acids. V trimming: 0 bases; J trimming: 1 base; junction bases outside the gene matches: 4. Germline V gene lookup returns CDR1 SGHDT and CDR2 YYEEEE. This CDR3 is CASSLEGLAGGTSYNEQFF. The CDR3 region has the DNA TGTGCCAGCAGCTTGGAGGGACTAGCGGGAGGGACTTCCTACAATGAGCAGTTCTTC.

This clone came up a few times. The gene calls are TRBV6-5 and TRBJ1-2, with D tentatively TRBD1 (5 bases). CDR1 and CDR2 (germline): MNHEY, SVGAGI. The ends were cut back, 0 bases at V and 1 base at J, with 9 bases in the middle. The CDR3 extends over 15 amino acids. DNA for the CDR3: TGTGCCAGCAGTTACTCGGAAAGGGGTAACTATGGCTACACCTTC. Translated, it gives CASSYSERGNYGYTF.

This clone was recorded once. The chain has TRBV11-3 and TRBJ2-3, with TRBD2 matching over 8 bases. Germline values: CDR1 SGHNT, CDR2 YENEEA. J gave up 11 bases and V 3 bases, and 10 bases lay outside the gene matches. The CDR3 extends over 14 amino acids. Here the CDR3 DNA reads TGTGCCAGCAGCTTGAGTAGCGGGGCCCTAGAGCAGTATTTT. Translation gives CASSLSSGALEQYF.

This clone turned up a few times. This chain links TRBV4-1 with TRBJ1-1; the D gene is possibly TRBD1 (5 bases). Germline CDR1 is MGHRA and CDR2 is YSYEKL. V dropped 2 bases and J dropped 10 bases, with 17 bases sitting between them. The CDR3 is made up of 14 amino acids. This chain's CDR3 is CASSQPGDRRSAFF. CDR3 bases: TGCGCCAGCAGCCAACCGGGGGACCGGAGGTCAGCTTTCTTT.

The rearrangement joins TRBV18 to TRBJ2-3; 9 bases line up with TRBD2. Germline values: CDR1 KGHSH, CDR2 LQKENI. This CDR3 is built from 14 residues. The V and J ends lost 5 bases and 4 bases, in that order; junction bases with no gene match: 4. The chain's CDR3 is CASSLAGVADTQYF. DNA of the CDR3: TGTGCCAGCTCATTAGCGGGAGTGGCAGATACGCAGTATTTT.

The V call is TRBV19, the J call TRBJ1-6; a possible D gene is TRBD1 (6 bases). The ends were cut back, 9 bases at V and 7 bases at J, with 13 bases in the middle. This CDR3 comprises 13 residues. Germline V gene data show CDR1 as LNHDA and CDR2 as SQIVND (reference sequence). The CDR3 coding sequence is TGTGCCAGCCGAACAGGGTTCAATTCACCCCTCCACTTT. It encodes CASRTGFNSPLHF. Combining the CDR3 with reference TRBV19 and TRBJ1-6 gives the whole variable domain DGGITQSPKYLFRKEGQNVTLSCEQNLNHDAMYWYRQDPGQGLRLIYYSQIVNDFQKGDIAEGYSVSREKKESFPLTVTSAQKNPTAFYLCASRTGFNSPLHFGNGTRLTVT.

This clone appeared a single time. This chain connects TRBV9 to TRBJ1-4; the D is unclear. The germline CDR1 and CDR2 sequences are SGDLS and YYNGEE. The CDR3 totals 14 residues. V was pared by 1 base and J by 10 bases, with 14 bases between. The CDR3 nucleotides read TGTGCCAGCAGCGTAAACAGCGAGGGCGGAAAACTGTTTTTT. It yields the protein CASSVNSEGGKLFF.

This rearrangement joins TRBV29-1 to TRBJ2-1; 8 nucleotides match TRBD1. The junction had 14 bases not matched to a gene; V was cut back by 3 bases and J by 4 bases. Looked up from germline, CDR1 is SQVTM and CDR2 is ANQGSEA. The CDR3 runs to 17 residues. CDR3 in DNA: TGCAGCGTTGAGGGTGGGGCTCCGGGACAGGTATACAATGAGCAGTTCTTC. Translating gives CSVEGGAPGQVYNEQFF.

The chain has TRBV9 and TRBJ1-5; D remains ambiguous. Germline assignment: CDR1 SGDLS and CDR2 YYNGEE. The CDR3 runs 15 residues. The V end lost 0 bases, the J end lost 5 bases, and 12 bases lay between the germline ends. The CDR3 coding sequence is TGTGCCAGCAGCGTAGGGACGGGAGATTATCAGCCCCAGCATTTT. The encoded protein is CASSVGTGDYQPQHF. The full variable domain, completed using reference TRBV9 and TRBJ1-5, is DSGVTQTPKHLITATGQRVTLRCSPRSGDLSVYWYQQSLDQGLQFLIQYYNGEERAKGNILERFSAQQFPDLHSELNLSSLELGDSALYFCASSVGTGDYQPQHFGDGTRLSIL.

The CDR3 loop reads CASTNRGTSGEEQFF. CDR3 DNA: TGTGCCAGCACTAACCGGGGGACTAGCGGGGAGGAGCAGTTCTTC. The rearrangement uses TRBV2 and TRBJ2-1, with 13 bases identical to TRBD2. The CDR3 runs to 15 residues. The V gene's germline CDR1 is SNHLY and CDR2 FYNNEI. J gave up 10 bases and V 7 bases, and 10 bases lay outside the gene matches.

This sequence joins TRBV3-1 (or the pseudogene TRBV3-2) and TRBJ2-3; D gene unclear. This CDR3 spans 16 amino acids. The germline V gene has CDR1 LGHDT and CDR2 YNNKEL (reference sequence). V gave up 1 base and J gave up 2 bases, with 13 bases separating them. This CDR3 is CASSQAAARSTDTQYF. In DNA form, the CDR3 reads TGTGCCAGCAGCCAAGCCGCGGCTCGCTCCACAGATACGCAGTATTTT.

J is TRBJ2-1 and V is TRBV12-3 or TRBV12-4; D is undetermined. The CDR3 is made up of 13 amino acids. V lost 6 bases and J 5 bases, leaving 11 bases between the germline ends. The CDR3 here is CASRPTENNEQFF. CDR3 bases: TGTGCCAGCAGGCCTACAGAAAACAATGAGCAGTTCTTC.

The CDR3 DNA reads TGTGCCAGCAGTTTGGGGGGTTCTGGAAACACCATATATTTT. Amino acid sequence: CASSLGGSGNTIYF. V usage is TRBV28 and J usage is TRBJ1-3; weak D call: TRBD1 (5 bases). This CDR3 contains 14 residues. Germline-derived CDR1 and CDR2 are MDHEN and SYDVKM. V was pared by 3 bases and J by 1 base, with 7 bases between. The full variable domain, in which reference TRBV28 and TRBJ1-3 provide the parts outside the CDR3, is DVKVTQSSRYLVKRTGEKVFLECVQDMDHENMFWYRQDPGLGLRLIYFSYDVKMKEKGDIPEGYSVSREKKERFSLILESASTNQTSMYLCASSLGGSGNTIYFGEGSWLTVV.

The DNA of the CDR3 is TGTGCCAGTAGTAGCACAGGGTCAGATACGCAGTATTTT. This translates into CASSSTGSDTQYF. This chain joins TRBV19 and TRBJ2-3; maybe TRBD1 (6 bases). CDR1 LNHDA and CDR2 SQIVND come from the germline V gene (reference sequence). Trimming took off 4 bases at V and 4 bases at J, with 9 bases between the two ends. The CDR3 consists of 13 residues.

The chain has TRBV19 and TRBJ1-6; tentatively, D is TRBD1 (6 bases). Germline CDR1 and CDR2: LNHDA and SQIVND (reference sequence). The V end lost 5 bases, the J end lost 7 bases, and 12 bases lay between the germline ends. This CDR3 contains 14 residues. CDR3 in amino acids: CASSLPGANSPLHF. Here the CDR3 DNA reads TGTGCCAGTAGTCTTCCAGGGGCAAATTCACCCCTCCACTTT.

J is TRBJ2-7 and V is TRBV29-1; 7 nucleotides agree with TRBD1. The CDR3 consists of 11 residues. Unmatched junction bases numbered 6, after V lost 7 bases and J lost 6 bases. Germline CDR1 reads SQVTM; CDR2 reads ANQGSEA. The CDR3 nucleotides are TGCAGCGCCCGGTGGGACAGCGAGCAGTACTTC. As protein: CSARWDSEQYF.

The rearrangement joins TRBV19 to TRBJ1-1; 8 nucleotides agree with TRBD1. V lost 3 bases, J lost 4 bases, and 4 bases stayed unmatched. The CDR3 has 14 residues. Per germline, CDR1 LNHDA and CDR2 SQIVND (reference sequence). In DNA, the CDR3 is TGTGCCAGTAGTATGATTGGGACAGGCACTGAAGCTTTCTTT. Protein sequence: CASSMIGTGTEAFF. Based on the CDR3 plus reference TRBV19 and TRBJ1-1, the full variable domain is DGGITQSPKYLFRKEGQNVTLSCEQNLNHDAMYWYRQDPGQGLRLIYYSQIVNDFQKGDIAEGYSVSREKKESFPLTVTSAQKNPTAFYLCASSMIGTGTEAFFGQGTRLTVV.

The chain uses TRBV3-1 (or the pseudogene TRBV3-2) and TRBJ2-5; D might be TRBD1 (5 bases). This CDR3 has 14 residues. The ends were cut back, 4 bases at V and 0 bases at J, with 9 bases in the middle. Germline V CDR1 and CDR2: LGHDT, YNNKEL (reference sequence). The chain's CDR3 is CASSLTEYQETQYF. CDR3 sequence (DNA): TGTGCCAGCAGCCTGACAGAGTACCAAGAGACCCAGTACTTC.

The rearrangement joins TRBV7-3 to TRBJ2-7, with 13 positions matching TRBD2. The length of the CDR3 is 19 residues. The germline CDR1 and CDR2 sequences are SGHTA and FQGTGA. V lost 5 bases and J lost 3; bases outside the gene matches: 16. The CDR3 sequence: CASSESGSGTSGTNYEQYF. The CDR3 DNA reads TGTGCCAGCAGCGAGAGCGGGTCCGGGACTAGCGGGACCAACTACGAGCAGTACTTC.

The rearrangement uses TRBV5-1 and TRBJ2-2; 7 nucleotides line up with TRBD1. The CDR3 loop spans 16 amino acids. Trimming took 4 bases from V and 0 from J; bases not matched to a gene: 6. Germline V CDR1 and CDR2: SGHRS, YFSETQ. The CDR3 loop is CASSQGQASNTGELFF. DNA for the CDR3: TGCGCCAGCAGCCAAGGACAGGCGTCGAACACCGGGGAGCTGTTTTTT.

The rearrangement uses TRBV19 and TRBJ2-1; 16 bases agree with TRBD2. V was clipped by 2 bases and J by 9 bases; unmatched bases: 19. The V gene's germline CDR1 is LNHDA and CDR2 SQIVND (reference sequence). The CDR3 is 21 amino acids. The CDR3 is CASSIKGAGLAGGGGYREQFF. CDR3 nucleotide sequence: TGTGCCAGTAGTATAAAGGGAGCGGGACTAGCGGGAGGGGGGGGTTATCGTGAGCAGTTCTTC.

V gene TRBV7-9 combines with J gene TRBJ1-5; TRBD1 agrees at 8 bases. The J segment lost 4 bases and the V segment lost 4 bases, leaving 3 bases of the junction unmatched. Germline V gives CDR1 SEHNR, CDR2 FQNEAQ (reference sequence). The CDR3 spans 14 residues. Here the CDR3 reads CASSSGTGNQPQHF. CDR3 nucleotide sequence: TGTGCCAGCAGCTCCGGGACAGGTAATCAGCCCCAGCATTTT.

This chain links TRBV25-1 with TRBJ1-1; 9 bases fit TRBD1. After removal of 3 bases from V and 3 bases from J, the junction contained 8 bases not matched to a gene. CDR1 and CDR2 (germline): MGHDK, SYGVNS. The CDR3 totals 16 residues. CDR3 residues: CASSEAGTGTDTEAFF. In DNA, the CDR3 is TGTGCCAGCAGTGAGGCCGGGACAGGGACGGACACTGAAGCTTTCTTT.